This passage covers 21 T cell receptor beta chains from one sample sequenced in a study of T cell responses to AZD1222 COVID-19 vaccine (dated by TCRdb to the early 2020s). The library was produced with the immunoSEQ multiplex PCR assay. TCRdb provides this immuneACCESS table in a form limited to in-frame rearrangements. Some clones are lacking; in checked studies, under half of them reflect an unresolved V gene, and why the rest are absent is not known. The table for this sample lists 150,000 or so clones; about 90% of them were counted only once. The ten most abundant clones make up approximately 5.7% of the sample. The meaning of the sample's time point label: baseline before first vaccination. This sample comprised peripheral blood, obtained on day 0 of AZD1222 vaccination. The receptors were gathered from an adult in good health.

This sequence joins TRBV24-1 and TRBJ1-2; D is undetermined. Germline CDR1 is KGHDR and CDR2 is SFDVKD. V was pared by 1 base and J by 4 bases, with 9 bases between. There are 14 residues in the CDR3. The CDR3 DNA is TGTGCCACCAGTGATTTCGGACGGACCTATGGCTACACCTTC. It encodes CATSDFGRTYGYTF.

This rearrangement joins TRBV11-2 to TRBJ2-5; perhaps TRBD2 as D (5 bases). V gave up 5 bases and J gave up 4 bases, with 8 bases separating them. This CDR3 region has 12 residues. CDR1 and CDR2 (germline): SGHAT, FQNNGV. The CDR3 nucleotides are TGTGCCAGCAGCCGAGGAGGAGAGACCCAGTACTTC. Encoded protein: CASSRGGETQYF.

The sample holds one count of this clone. V usage is TRBV10-3 and J usage is TRBJ1-1, with a tentative D call TRBD1 (6 bases). Trimming stripped 2 bases from V and 8 bases from J, with 21 bases between. The CDR3 spans 16 residues. The V gene's germline CDR1 is ENHRY and CDR2 SYGVKD. CDR3: CAISEPMGHITGEAFF. CDR3 nucleotides: TGTGCCATCAGTGAGCCGATGGGACATATCACCGGGGAAGCTTTCTTT.

This chain uses TRBV7-9 with TRBJ2-2; TRBD1 matches at 8 bases. This CDR3 is 17 amino acids long. Trimming removed 4 bases from V and 6 bases from J; junction bases left unmatched: 13. CDR1 SEHNR and CDR2 FQNEAQ come from the germline V gene (reference sequence). The CDR3 is CASSSPGTGVIAGELFF. CDR3 nucleotide sequence: TGTGCCAGCAGCTCTCCCGGGACAGGTGTTATAGCCGGGGAGCTGTTTTTT.

The chain carries TRBV6-5 and TRBJ2-1, with TRBD2 as a possible D gene (6 bases). The CDR3 runs to 15 residues. V was pared by 0 bases and J by 0 bases, with 6 bases between. The germline V gene has CDR1 MNHEY and CDR2 SVGAGI. CDR3 amino acids: CASSYSGGSYNEQFF. CDR3 DNA sequence: TGTGCCAGCAGTTACTCCGGGGGCTCCTACAATGAGCAGTTCTTC.

This sequence joins TRBV13 and TRBJ1-2; 8 nucleotides match TRBD1. Germline V lookup: CDR1 PRHDT, CDR2 FYEKMQ (reference sequence). Trimming took 5 bases from V and 6 from J; bases not matched to a gene: 8. The CDR3 extends over 14 amino acids. CDR3 nucleotide sequence: TGTGCCAGCAGCGCTCCCGCGACAGGGGATGGCTACACCTTC. The encoded protein is CASSAPATGDGYTF. Full variable domain (missing parts from reference TRBV13 and TRBJ1-2): AAGVIQSPRHLIKEKRETATLKCYPIPRHDTVYWYQQGPGQDPQFLISFYEKMQSDKGSIPDRFSAQQFSDYHSELNMSSLELGDSALYFCASSAPATGDGYTFGSGTRLTVV.

V is TRBV9 and J is TRBJ2-7, with 9 bases identical to TRBD1. Germline V gene data show CDR1 as SGDLS and CDR2 as YYNGEE. Unmatched junction bases numbered 9, after V lost 4 bases and J lost 4 bases. The CDR3 has 15 residues. CDR3 loop: CASSPGTGNQYEQYF. The CDR3 DNA reads as TGTGCCAGCAGCCCCGGGACAGGGAATCAGTACGAGCAGTACTTC. Combining the CDR3 with reference TRBV9 and TRBJ2-7 gives the whole variable domain DSGVTQTPKHLITATGQRVTLRCSPRSGDLSVYWYQQSLDQGLQFLIQYYNGEERAKGNILERFSAQQFPDLHSELNLSSLELGDSALYFCASSPGTGNQYEQYFGPGTRLTVT.

The chain uses TRBV6-6 and TRBJ2-3; 7 bases line up with TRBD1. V shed 5 bases, J shed 4 bases, and the junction held 15 bases outside the gene matches. The germline CDR1 and CDR2 sequences are MNHNY and SVGAGI (reference sequence). The CDR3 runs to 17 residues. CDR3 sequence (DNA): TGTGCCAGCAGTCCAACGAAAGACAGGGTCGTTGCAGATACGCAGTATTTT. Its protein product is CASSPTKDRVVADTQYF.

V is TRBV5-1 and J is TRBJ1-2, with D perhaps matching TRBD1 (6 bases). This CDR3 is 15 amino acids long. Germline V CDR1 and CDR2: SGHRS, YFSETQ. Trimming took 1 base from V and 8 from J, leaving 18 bases between them. CDR3 residues: CASSLPGQYGSGYTF. Here the CDR3 DNA reads TGCGCCAGCAGCTTGCCCGGACAGTACGGTTCCGGCTACACCTTC.

The chain couples TRBV5-1 to TRBJ1-5; D is ambiguous. Looked up from germline, CDR1 is SGHRS and CDR2 is YFSETQ. V lost 4 bases to trimming and J lost 0 bases, with 17 bases between them. The CDR3 extends over 17 amino acids. CDR3 nucleotide sequence: TGCGCCAGCAGCGTTTTCAGAGTTGGTGATAGCAATCAGCCCCAGCATTTT. Translated, it gives CASSVFRVGDSNQPQHF.

The chain carries TRBV19 and TRBJ2-2; no clear D gene. CDR1 is LNHDA and CDR2 is SQIVND in the germline V gene (reference sequence). V lost 8 bases and J 5 bases, leaving 6 bases between the germline ends. The CDR3 sequence is 11 residues long. In nucleotides, the CDR3 is TGTGCCAGTTTCTGGACCGGGGAGCTGTTTTTT. Its protein product is CASFWTGELFF. The full variable domain, rest sourced from reference TRBV19 and TRBJ2-2, is DGGITQSPKYLFRKEGQNVTLSCEQNLNHDAMYWYRQDPGQGLRLIYYSQIVNDFQKGDIAEGYSVSREKKESFPLTVTSAQKNPTAFYLCASFWTGELFFGEGSRLTVL.

This sequence joins TRBV28 and TRBJ1-1, with 9 bases that match TRBD1. The trim removed 7 bases at V and 1 base at J, leaving 7 bases unmatched. The CDR3 runs 15 residues. Germline-derived CDR1 and CDR2 are MDHEN and SYDVKM. This CDR3 reads CASITTGGANTEAFF. CDR3 nucleotide sequence: TGTGCCAGCATCACAACAGGGGGCGCGAACACTGAAGCTTTCTTT. Looking up the rest from reference TRBV28 and TRBJ1-1 gives the full variable domain: DVKVTQSSRYLVKRTGEKVFLECVQDMDHENMFWYRQDPGLGLRLIYFSYDVKMKEKGDIPEGYSVSREKKERFSLILESASTNQTSMYLCASITTGGANTEAFFGQGTRLTVV.

The chain recombines TRBV7-6 with TRBJ1-3; D gene unclear. V was trimmed by 5 bases and J by 4 bases, leaving 6 bases between them. This CDR3 contains 12 residues. Germline values: CDR1 SGHVS, CDR2 FNYEAQ. Here the CDR3 reads CASSTQGNTIYF. The CDR3 DNA reads TGTGCCAGCAGCACCCAGGGAAACACCATATATTTT.

This sequence joins TRBV12-3 or TRBV12-4 and TRBJ1-1; possibly TRBD1 for D (5 bases). The V end was cut by 6 bases, the J end by 1 base, with 9 bases between. The CDR3 sequence is 13 residues long. The CDR3, as DNA: TGTGCCAGCAGGGGGGGAGAGAACACTGAAGCTTTCTTT. It yields the protein CASRGGENTEAFF.

The gene calls are TRBV28 and TRBJ1-2; D call uncertain. The V gene's germline CDR1 is MDHEN and CDR2 SYDVKM. Trimming left V 3 bases short and J 4 bases short, with 12 bases between. The CDR3 is 14 amino acids. The CDR3 sequence: CASSLPGHLYGYTF. In nucleotides, the CDR3 is TGTGCCAGCAGTTTGCCCGGGCATCTCTATGGCTACACCTTC.

This chain uses TRBV9 with TRBJ2-1; D unresolved. The CDR3 is 14 amino acids. V lost 1 base, J lost 1 base, and 6 bases lay in between. Germline assignment: CDR1 SGDLS and CDR2 YYNGEE. CDR3 protein: CASSVQDSYNEQFF. The DNA for the CDR3 is TGTGCCAGCAGCGTACAGGATTCCTACAATGAGCAGTTCTTC.

This chain uses TRBV11-1 with TRBJ2-2; 7 bases agree with TRBD1. Germline loops: CDR1 SGHAT, CDR2 FQDESV (reference sequence). The CDR3 is 16 amino acids. J lost 3 bases, V lost 4 bases, and 8 bases had no gene match. CDR3 bases: TGTGCCAGCAGCTCCGCGACAGGGTGGGACACCGGGGAGCTGTTTTTT. Protein sequence: CASSSATGWDTGELFF.

J is TRBJ2-1 and V is TRBV6-7; D is possibly TRBD1 (5 bases). TRBV6-7 is an ORF, and what it does is uncertain. This CDR3 spans 16 amino acids. Trimming pared 0 bases from V and 0 bases from J, leaving 9 bases between. CDR3 DNA: TGTGCCAGCAGTTACTCGTCAGGGTTCTCCTACAATGAGCAGTTCTTC. Translating gives CASSYSSGFSYNEQFF.

The chain employs TRBV4-3 and TRBJ1-2; D is ambiguous. This CDR3 region has 16 residues. CDR1 and CDR2 from the germline V gene are LGHNA and YSLEER. Trimming removed 0 bases from V and 0 bases from J, with 11 bases in between. CDR3 amino acids: CASSQDSGRSNYGYTF. The CDR3 bases are TGCGCCAGCAGCCAAGATTCGGGCCGATCTAACTATGGCTACACCTTC.

This chain links TRBV19 with TRBJ1-1; a weak D match, TRBD1 (6 bases). Germline values: CDR1 LNHDA, CDR2 SQIVND (reference sequence). The CDR3 is made up of 14 amino acids. With 6 bases removed from V and 0 bases from J, the gap between germline ends came to 11 bases. The CDR3 DNA sequence: TGTGCCAGTAGGGGGGGCGCGCTGAACACTGAAGCTTTCTTT. It is translated as CASRGGALNTEAFF.

The chain couples TRBV24-1 to TRBJ2-6, with TRBD1 matching 9 bases. Germline V gives CDR1 KGHDR, CDR2 SFDVKD. The CDR3 sequence is 19 residues long. V was clipped by 5 bases and J by 0 bases; unmatched bases: 10. CDR3 DNA: TGTGCCACCAGTGCTTGGGGGACAGGGATAAGCTCTGGGGCCAACGTCCTGACTTTC. It is translated as CATSAWGTGISSGANVLTF.